This T cell receptor beta chain is drawn from a study of shared clonotypes between healthy human individuals. Assay used: immunoSEQ multiplex PCR; TCRdb lists only in-frame clones, some missing. The table has around 1,100,000 clones, roughly 77% seen once. Comment on this clone: This clone may be a read error of a much larger clone one base away. Distinct nucleotide sequences in the sample also encode this CDR3.

The specimen sequenced was memory CD4+ T cells from PBMCs. The subset was: CD45RA-negative fraction. This clonotype was sampled from a man younger than 35 in good health. Some clones in this sample may be carry-over from other donors' samples.

The CDR3 DNA reads as TGCGCCAGCAGCTTGGCCGATTCCTTCGCGGGGGGCCCCCTCCACTTT. The encoded protein is CASSLADSFAGGPLHF. The chain employs TRBV5-1 and TRBJ1-6; D possibly corresponds to TRBD1 (6 bases). Trimming stripped 0 bases from V and 13 bases from J, with 20 bases between. The CDR3 consists of 16 residues. The germline V gene has CDR1 SGHRS and CDR2 YFSETQ. Based on the CDR3 plus reference TRBV5-1 and TRBJ1-6, the full variable domain is KAGVTQTPRYLIKTRGQQVTLSCSPISGHRSVSWYQQTPGQGLQFLFEYFSETQRNKGNFPGRFSGRQFSNSRSEMNVSTLELGDSALYLCASSLADSFAGGPLHFGNGTRLTVT.